The 17 T cell receptor beta chains in this list originate from one sample, sequenced in a study of glioma-infiltrating T cells after dendritic cell vaccination. Time point given: after dendritic cell vaccination, including at tumor progression/relapse. Produced via immunoSEQ multiplex PCR; TCRdb's table is partial and in-frame only. The table records 85,000 to 100,000 clones, approximately 81% of them present only once. The sample consisted of blood, taken after dendritic cell vaccination. These receptors all come from a human donor with glioblastoma.

This rearrangement joins TRBV7-2 to TRBJ1-1, with a tentative D call TRBD1 (6 bases). Per the germline V gene, CDR1 is SGHTA and CDR2 is FQGNSA. With 7 bases removed from V and 1 base from J, the gap between germline ends came to 16 bases. The CDR3 totals 15 residues. The CDR3 nucleotides read TGTGCCAGCAACCCTGGGGGCATAGGGAACACTGAAGCTTTCTTT. It encodes CASNPGGIGNTEAFF. Variable domain in full (rest from reference TRBV7-2 and TRBJ1-1): GAGVSQSPSNKVTEKGKDVELRCDPISGHTALYWYRQSLGQGLEFLIYFQGNSAPDKSGLPSDRFSAERTGGSVSTLTIQRTQQEDSAVYLCASNPGGIGNTEAFFGQGTRLTVV.

DNA for the CDR3: TGTGCCTCTGGGAACAGGGCTAGTTGGGAACTGTTTTTT. It encodes CASGNRASWELFF. The chain combines TRBV6-1 with TRBJ1-4; D perhaps matches TRBD1 (6 bases). The CDR3 contains 13 residues. From germline, CDR1 is MNHNS and CDR2 SASEGT. Trimming left V 11 bases short and J 12 bases short, with 22 bases between.

The chain combines TRBV30 with TRBJ2-5; 9 bases agree with TRBD1. TRBJ2-7 explains the end of the DNA better; the J call may be wrong. CDR1 is GTSNPN, CDR2 SVGIG, per germline (reference sequence). The CDR3 is 14 amino acids. The CDR3: CAWSVQGAVYEQYF. For the CDR3, the DNA is TGTGCCTGGAGTGTACAGGGGGCTGTGTACGAGCAGTACTTC.

The rearrangement uses TRBV5-6 and TRBJ2-7; 7 nucleotides agree with TRBD1. Germline-derived CDR1 and CDR2 are SGHDT and YYEEEE. The CDR3 runs 16 residues. The junction had 14 bases not matched to a gene; V was cut back by 4 bases and J by 4 bases. The CDR3 nucleotides are TGTGCCAGCAGCCCAACACCCCGGGACAGCCTTTACGAGCAGTACTTC. It yields the protein CASSPTPRDSLYEQYF.

The J gene is TRBJ2-7, the V gene TRBV7-3, with 8 bases fitting TRBD2. Germline loops: CDR1 SGHTA, CDR2 FQGTGA. The CDR3 loop spans 15 amino acids. The V and J ends lost 0 bases and 4 bases, in that order; junction bases with no gene match: 5. The CDR3 bases are TGTGCCAGCAGCTTAACGGGGGTAGCGGGATACGAGCAGTACTTC. Its protein product is CASSLTGVAGYEQYF.

V is TRBV10-3 and J is TRBJ1-2; 9 bases are shared with TRBD1. CDR1 is ENHRY and CDR2 is SYGVKD in the germline V gene. V shed 3 bases, J shed 4 bases, and the junction held 3 bases outside the gene matches. The length of the CDR3 is 14 residues. The CDR3 DNA follows: TGTGCCATCAGTGAAACAGGGGGCACCTATGGCTACACCTTC. Its protein is CAISETGGTYGYTF.

V is TRBV14 and J is TRBJ2-5, with 10 bases fitting TRBD1. Trimming cost V 4 bases and J 3 bases; bases outside gene matches: 2. This CDR3 spans 14 amino acids. Germline CDR1 reads SGHDN; CDR2 reads FVKESK. The CDR3 DNA follows: TGTGCCAGCAGCCCGGACAGGGGGGAAGAGACCCAGTACTTC. Translating it yields CASSPDRGEETQYF.

The genes are TRBV4-2 and TRBJ1-6; D may be TRBD1 (6 bases). CDR1 and CDR2 (germline): LGHNA, YNFKEQ. The ends were cut back, 5 bases at V and 8 bases at J, with 16 bases in the middle. CDR3 length equals 15 residues. CDR3 in amino acids: CASSLKNRVDSPLHF. In DNA, the CDR3 is TGTGCCAGCAGCTTAAAAAACAGGGTTGATTCACCCCTCCACTTT.

The rearrangement joins TRBV5-1 to TRBJ1-1; D not resolved. V was trimmed by 1 base and J by 0 bases, leaving 7 bases between them. The CDR3 loop spans 14 amino acids. Germline values: CDR1 SGHRS, CDR2 YFSETQ. The CDR3 loop reads CASSLSEVNTEAFF. Written as DNA, the CDR3 is TGCGCCAGCAGCTTGAGCGAGGTGAACACTGAAGCTTTCTTT.

The chain is built from TRBV6-1 and TRBJ1-5; D not resolved. Germline CDR1 and CDR2: MNHNS and SASEGT. The CDR3 sequence is 14 residues long. The germline V and J ends were trimmed by 3 bases and 7 bases, with 13 bases remaining between them. Here the CDR3 reads CASSDEGGLQPQHF. The CDR3 DNA reads as TGTGCCAGCAGTGATGAGGGCGGGTTGCAGCCCCAGCATTTT.

The rearrangement links TRBV13 to TRBJ1-2, with unresolved D. Germline CDR1 and CDR2: PRHDT and FYEKMQ (reference sequence). Trimming removed 0 bases from V and 0 bases from J, with 8 bases in between. This CDR3 is built from 15 residues. In DNA, the CDR3 is TGTGCCAGCAGCTTAGGAGTGGGAGCTAACTATGGCTACACCTTC. Protein sequence: CASSLGVGANYGYTF.

The V gene is TRBV30, the J gene TRBJ2-7; the match to TRBD2 covers 8 bases. This CDR3 comprises 17 residues. Germline V gives CDR1 GTSNPN, CDR2 SVGIG (reference sequence). Trimming took 3 bases from V and 0 from J; bases not matched to a gene: 13. The CDR3, as DNA: TGTGCCTGGAGACTGGGAGGGAAGCGGGGGAGCTCCTACGAGCAGTACTTC. Protein: CAWRLGGKRGSSYEQYF.

V is TRBV7-6 and J is TRBJ1-4; D remains unclear. In germline, CDR1 is SGHVS, CDR2 FNYEAQ. This CDR3 is 14 amino acids long. Trimming cost V 5 bases and J 4 bases, with 11 bases left between them. DNA of the CDR3: TGTGCCAGCAGCCTCGGTCTGAGTAATGAAAAACTGTTTTTT. Protein product: CASSLGLSNEKLFF.

The chain links TRBV6-1 to TRBJ2-5; 14 bases are shared with TRBD2. CDR1 and CDR2 from the germline V gene are MNHNS and SASEGT. The CDR3 length is 15 residues. J gave up 5 bases and V 4 bases, and 3 bases lay outside the gene matches. CDR3 protein: CASSARLAGGETQYF. The DNA of the CDR3 is TGTGCCAGCAGTGCCCGACTAGCGGGGGGGGAGACCCAGTACTTC.

The chain joins TRBV21-1 to TRBJ2-7; whether TRBD1, the table's D call, matches the DNA was not checked. TRBV21-1 is assigned pseudogene status. This CDR3 is 17 amino acids long. CDR3 residues: CASSKALTGVDAYEQYF. CDR3 nucleotides: TGTGCCAGCAGCAAAGCACTGACAGGGGTTGATGCCTACGAGCAGTACTTC.

J is TRBJ2-2 and V is TRBV2, with a tentative D call TRBD2 (7 bases). Germline V gene sequence: CDR1 SNHLY, CDR2 FYNNEI. With 8 bases removed from V and 3 bases from J, the gap between germline ends came to 13 bases. The CDR3 extends over 14 amino acids. The DNA of the CDR3 is TGTGCCAGCGGGGGCGGGGGATACACCGGGGAGCTGTTTTTT. This encodes CASGGGGYTGELFF.

The J gene is TRBJ2-7, the V gene TRBV30; 11 nucleotides align to TRBD1. Germline V gene lookup returns CDR1 GTSNPN and CDR2 SVGIG (reference sequence). With V trimmed by 0 bases and J by 2 bases, 9 bases remained unmatched. This CDR3 is built from 17 residues. The CDR3 bases are TGTGCCTGGAGTGTAGCTAGGACAGGGGGCATCGCCTACGAGCAGTACTTC. It encodes CAWSVARTGGIAYEQYF.